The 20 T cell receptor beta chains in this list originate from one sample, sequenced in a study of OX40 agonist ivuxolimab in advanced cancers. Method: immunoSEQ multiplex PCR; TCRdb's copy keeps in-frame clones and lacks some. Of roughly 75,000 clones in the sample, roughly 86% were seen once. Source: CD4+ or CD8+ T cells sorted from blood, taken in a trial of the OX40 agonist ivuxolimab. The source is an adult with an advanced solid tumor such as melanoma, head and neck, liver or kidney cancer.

The CDR3 loop reads CASTREGQTEAFF. CDR3 in DNA: TGTGCCAGCACCAGGGAGGGACAAACTGAAGCTTTCTTT. The chain links TRBV6-1 to TRBJ1-1, with TRBD1 as a possible D gene (6 bases). CDR1 MNHNS and CDR2 SASEGT come from the germline V gene. The CDR3 extends over 13 amino acids. V lost 7 bases, J lost 5 bases, and 14 bases lay in between.

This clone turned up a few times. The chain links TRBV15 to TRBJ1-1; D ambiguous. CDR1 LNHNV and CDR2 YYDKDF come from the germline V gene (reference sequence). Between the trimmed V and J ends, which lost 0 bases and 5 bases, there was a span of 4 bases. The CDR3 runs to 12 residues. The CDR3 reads CATSRDQTEAFF. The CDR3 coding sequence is TGTGCCACCAGCAGAGATCAAACTGAAGCTTTCTTT. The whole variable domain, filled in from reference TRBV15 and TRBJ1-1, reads DAMVIQNPRYQVTQFGKPVTLSCSQTLNHNVMYWYQQKSSQAPKLLFHYYDKDFNNEADTPDNFQSRRPNTSFCFLDIRSPGLGDTAMYLCATSRDQTEAFFGQGTRLTVV.

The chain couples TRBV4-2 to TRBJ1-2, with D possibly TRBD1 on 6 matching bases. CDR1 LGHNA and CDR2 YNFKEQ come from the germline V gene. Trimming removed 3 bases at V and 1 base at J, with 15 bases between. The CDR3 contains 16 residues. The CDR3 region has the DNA TGTGCCAGCAGCCACATGGACAGACAGTATAACTATGGCTACACCTTC. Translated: CASSHMDRQYNYGYTF.

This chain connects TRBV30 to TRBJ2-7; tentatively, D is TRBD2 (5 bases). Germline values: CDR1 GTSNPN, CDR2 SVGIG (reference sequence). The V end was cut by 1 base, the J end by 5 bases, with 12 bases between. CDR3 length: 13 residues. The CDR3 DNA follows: TGTGCCTGGAGTGATAGGCCGAGGGACGAGCAGTACTTC. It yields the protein CAWSDRPRDEQYF.

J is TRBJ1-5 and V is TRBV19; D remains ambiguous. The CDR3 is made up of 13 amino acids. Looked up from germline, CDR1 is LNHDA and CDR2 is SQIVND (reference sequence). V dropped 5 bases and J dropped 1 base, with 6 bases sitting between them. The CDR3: CASSGSSNQPQHF. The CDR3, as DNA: TGTGCCAGTAGTGGGTCAAGCAATCAGCCCCAGCATTTT.

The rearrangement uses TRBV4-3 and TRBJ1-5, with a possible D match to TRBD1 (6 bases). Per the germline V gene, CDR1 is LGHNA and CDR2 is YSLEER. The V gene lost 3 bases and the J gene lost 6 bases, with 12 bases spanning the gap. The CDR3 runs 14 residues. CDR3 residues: CASSHAGAGQPQHF. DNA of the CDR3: TGCGCCAGCAGCCACGCAGGGGCGGGTCAGCCCCAGCATTTT.

CDR3 nucleotide sequence: TGCAGCGCGAAATGGACAGGTAACTCCTACGAGCAGTACTTC. It is translated as CSAKWTGNSYEQYF. The chain has TRBV29-1 and TRBJ2-7, with 7 bases matching TRBD1. Unmatched junction bases numbered 9, after V lost 7 bases and J lost 0 bases. CDR3 size: 14 residues. Germline V gene data show CDR1 as SQVTM and CDR2 as ANQGSEA.

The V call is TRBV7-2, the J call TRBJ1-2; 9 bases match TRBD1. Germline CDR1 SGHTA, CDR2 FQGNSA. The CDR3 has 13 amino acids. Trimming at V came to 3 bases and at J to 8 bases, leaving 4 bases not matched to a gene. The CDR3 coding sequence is TGTGCCAGCAGCTTTCCCGGGACAGGGGGCTACACCTTC. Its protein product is CASSFPGTGGYTF.

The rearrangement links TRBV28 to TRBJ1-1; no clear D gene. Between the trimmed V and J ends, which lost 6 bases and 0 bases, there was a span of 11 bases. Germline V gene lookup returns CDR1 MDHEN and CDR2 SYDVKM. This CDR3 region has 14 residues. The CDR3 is CASREGFMNTEAFF. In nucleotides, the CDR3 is TGTGCCAGCAGAGAAGGATTCATGAACACTGAAGCTTTCTTT.

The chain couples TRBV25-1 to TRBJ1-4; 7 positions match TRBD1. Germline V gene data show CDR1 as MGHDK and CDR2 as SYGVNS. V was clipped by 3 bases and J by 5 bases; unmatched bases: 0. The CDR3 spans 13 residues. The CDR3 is CASSDRGNEKLFF. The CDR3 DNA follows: TGTGCCAGCAGTGACAGGGGGAATGAAAAACTGTTTTTT.

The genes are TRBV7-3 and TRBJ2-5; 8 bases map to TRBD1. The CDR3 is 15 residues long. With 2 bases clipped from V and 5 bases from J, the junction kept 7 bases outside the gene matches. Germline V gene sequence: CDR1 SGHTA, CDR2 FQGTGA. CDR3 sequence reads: CASSLSPGGLETQYF. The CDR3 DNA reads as TGTGCCAGCAGCTTATCCCCAGGGGGCTTGGAGACCCAGTACTTC.

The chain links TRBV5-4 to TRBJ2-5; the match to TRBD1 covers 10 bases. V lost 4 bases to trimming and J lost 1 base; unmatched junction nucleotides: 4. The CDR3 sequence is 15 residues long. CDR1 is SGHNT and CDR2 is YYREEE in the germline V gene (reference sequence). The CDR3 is CASSRTGGAQETQYF. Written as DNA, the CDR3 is TGTGCCAGCAGCCGGACAGGGGGTGCCCAAGAGACCCAGTACTTC.

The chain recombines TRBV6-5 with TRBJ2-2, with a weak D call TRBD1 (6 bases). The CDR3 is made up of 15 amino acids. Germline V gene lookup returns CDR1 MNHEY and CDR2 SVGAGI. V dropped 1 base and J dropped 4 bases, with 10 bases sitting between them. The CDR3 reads CASSYLQGTTGELFF. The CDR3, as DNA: TGTGCCAGCAGTTACTTGCAGGGGACCACCGGGGAGCTGTTTTTT.

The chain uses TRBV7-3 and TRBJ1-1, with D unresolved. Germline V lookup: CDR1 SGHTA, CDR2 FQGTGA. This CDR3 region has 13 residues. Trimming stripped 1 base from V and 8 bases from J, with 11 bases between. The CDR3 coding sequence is TGTGCCAGCAGCTTAATGAGCGGGAGAGAAGCTTTCTTT. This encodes CASSLMSGREAFF. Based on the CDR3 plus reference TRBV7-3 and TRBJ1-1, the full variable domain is GAGVSQTPSNKVTEKGKYVELRCDPISGHTALYWYRQSLGQGPEFLIYFQGTGAADDSGLPNDRFFAVRPEGSVSTLKIQRTERGDSAVYLCASSLMSGREAFFGQGTRLTVV.

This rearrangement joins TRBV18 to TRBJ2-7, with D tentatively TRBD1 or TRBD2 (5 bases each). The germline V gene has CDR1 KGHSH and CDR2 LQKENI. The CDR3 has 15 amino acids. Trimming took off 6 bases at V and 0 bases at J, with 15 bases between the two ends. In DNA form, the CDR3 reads TGTGCCAGCTCCCCGGGACGGCCGAGCTCCTACGAGCAGTACTTC. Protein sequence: CASSPGRPSSYEQYF.

CDR3 DNA: TGTGCCAGCAGTTCGAGCGGTCGACTGTTTTTT. The encoded protein is CASSSSGRLFF. This chain links TRBV6-5 with TRBJ1-4; no reliable D call. Deletions cut 4 bases from V and 13 bases from J, with 10 bases between. This CDR3 is built from 11 residues. The V gene's germline CDR1 is MNHEY and CDR2 SVGAGI.

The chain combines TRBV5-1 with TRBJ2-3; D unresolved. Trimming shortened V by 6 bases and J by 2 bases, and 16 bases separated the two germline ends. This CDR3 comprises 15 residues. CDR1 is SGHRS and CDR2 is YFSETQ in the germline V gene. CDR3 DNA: TGCGCCAGCATGATGGGCCGGTGGAACACAGATACGCAGTATTTT. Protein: CASMMGRWNTDTQYF. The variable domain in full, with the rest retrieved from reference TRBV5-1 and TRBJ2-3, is KAGVTQTPRYLIKTRGQQVTLSCSPISGHRSVSWYQQTPGQGLQFLFEYFSETQRNKGNFPGRFSGRQFSNSRSEMNVSTLELGDSALYLCASMMGRWNTDTQYFGPGTRLTVL.

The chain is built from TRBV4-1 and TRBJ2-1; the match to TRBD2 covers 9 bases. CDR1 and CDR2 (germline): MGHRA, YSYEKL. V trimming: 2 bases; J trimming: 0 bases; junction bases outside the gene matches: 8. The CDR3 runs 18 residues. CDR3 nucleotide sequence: TGCGCCAGCAGCCAATACATGACTAGCGGCAGCTCCTACAATGAGCAGTTCTTC. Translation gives CASSQYMTSGSSYNEQFF.

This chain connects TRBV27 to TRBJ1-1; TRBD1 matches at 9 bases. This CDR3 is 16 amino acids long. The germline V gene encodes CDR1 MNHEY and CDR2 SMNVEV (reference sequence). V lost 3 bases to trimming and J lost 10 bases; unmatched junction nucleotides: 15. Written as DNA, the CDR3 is TGTGCCAGCAGTTTGACCCCACAGGGGGCGCAGTCTGTAGCTTTCTTT. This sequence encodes CASSLTPQGAQSVAFF.

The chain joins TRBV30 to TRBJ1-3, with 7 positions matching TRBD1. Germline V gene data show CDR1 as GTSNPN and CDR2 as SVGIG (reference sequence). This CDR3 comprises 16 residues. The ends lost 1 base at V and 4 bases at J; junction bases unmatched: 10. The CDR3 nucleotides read TGTGCCTGGAGTGAGCGTGACAGGGCGGACGGAAACACCATATATTTT. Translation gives CAWSERDRADGNTIYF.